The source of this T cell receptor beta chain is a study of prognosis after radiotherapy for stage I lung cancer. Germline V gene sequence: CDR1 SGHDT, CDR2 YYEEEE. With 4 bases clipped from V and 4 bases from J, the junction kept 13 bases outside the gene matches. The CDR3 contains 16 residues. This clonotype was seen repeatedly, ten times or more. Antigen specificity is unknown. The study amplified the TCR beta CDR3 region from genomic DNA. This amplification was carried out by two rounds of multiplex PCR. Each TRBV and TRBJ gene had its own primer in the first PCR round. TCRdb re-derived calls from the multiplex PCR reads in MiXCR, one entry per CDR3 protein. In the table there are roughly 27,000 distinct CDR3 sequences, 40% to 55% of which are singletons. There were approximately 5.8 milliliters of peripheral blood drawn at each of two time points. General study points: Reduced unique TCR clone counts were recorded after stereotactic body radiation therapy, with a median of approximately 10,000 versus 7,000.

V and J are TRBV5-6 and TRBJ2-5, with 7 bases fitting TRBD1. This receptor was identified in a donor over 45 with non-small cell lung cancer. Sequenced here: PBMCs, sampled before or after stereotactic body radiation therapy (not recorded which). The CDR3 DNA reads as TGTGCCAGCAGCCTCGTACGACAGGGTAAAAGAGAGACCCAGTACTTC. Its translation is CASSLVRQGKRETQYF.